The rows below give T cell receptor beta chains drawn from one sample of a study of T cells in Graves' hyperthyroidism and ophthalmopathy. TCRdb processed the multiplex PCR reads anew with MiXCR; each CDR3 protein has one entry. The sample gives around 200,000 distinct CDR3 sequences, 15% to 20% of which show up once; about 48% is in the top ten. The specimen sequenced was blood. These receptors were taken from a man in his forties with Graves' hyperthyroidism. Both conserved end residues are part of each CDR3. The order of the fields is CDR3 length, V gene, D gene, J gene, clone size, CDR3 DNA, CDR3 protein. D genes are given only for firm matches. The size field is filled for only some rows; it gives once, few, many or a size class.

length: 15; V: TRBV7-2; D: -; J: TRBJ2-6; size: many; DNA: TGTGCCAGCAGCTTAGAAACAGCTGGGGCCAACGTCCTGACTTTC; CDR3: CASSLETAGANVLTF
length: 12; V: TRBV6-2/TRBV6-3; D: -; J: TRBJ2-3; size: -; DNA: TGTGCCAGCAGTTACTCCCCCTCGCCGCAGTATTTT; CDR3: CASSYSPSPQYF
length: 13; V: TRBV12-3/TRBV12-4; D: -; J: TRBJ2-3; size: many; DNA: TGTGCCAGCAGTCCCGGACTCCTAGATACGCAGTATTTT; CDR3: CASSPGLLDTQYF
length: 15; V: TRBV7-9; D: TRBD1; J: TRBJ1-3; size: -; DNA: TGTGCCAGCAGGGACACAGGGGTAACTGGAAACACCATATATTTT; CDR3: CASRDTGVTGNTIYF
length: 15; V: TRBV9; D: -; J: TRBJ1-1; size: -; DNA: TGTGCCAGCAGCGTAAACGTTGGCGATAGCACTGAAGCTTTCTTT; CDR3: CASSVNVGDSTEAFF
length: 15; V: TRBV5-1; D: -; J: TRBJ1-1; size: many; DNA: TGCGCCAGCAGCTTGGATCAGGTCATGAACACTGAAGCTTTCTTT; CDR3: CASSLDQVMNTEAFF
length: 17; V: TRBV7-3; D: -; J: TRBJ1-1; size: many; DNA: TGTGCCAGCAGCTTAGGGGCAGGGTACGCAGAGGACACTGAAGCTTTCTTT; CDR3: CASSLGAGYAEDTEAFF
length: 13; V: TRBV5-1; D: TRBD2; J: TRBJ2-7; size: many; DNA: TGCGCCAGCAGCTTGGGAAGAGCGGGGGAGCAGTACTTC; CDR3: CASSLGRAGEQYF
length: 16; V: TRBV4-3; D: TRBD2; J: TRBJ2-3; size: -; DNA: TGCGCCAGCAGCCAAGATAGAGCGGGGGGGGGTGATACGCAGTATTTT; CDR3: CASSQDRAGGGDTQYF
length: 15; V: TRBV18; D: -; J: TRBJ2-2; size: many; DNA: TGTGCCAGCTCACCCTCCGGGAAGAACACCGGGGAGCTGTTTTTT; CDR3: CASSPSGKNTGELFF
length: 15; V: TRBV28; D: -; J: TRBJ1-3; size: many; DNA: TGTGCCAGCAGTTTCCCAGGGGCAGGAGGAAACACCATATATTTT; CDR3: CASSFPGAGGNTIYF
length: 16; V: TRBV3-1; D: -; J: TRBJ2-7; size: many; DNA: TGTGCCAGCAGCCGCTCCGGGACTCACAACTCCTACGAGCAGTACTTC; CDR3: CASSRSGTHNSYEQYF
length: 14; V: TRBV7-2; D: -; J: TRBJ1-1; size: once; DNA: TGTGCCAGCAGCTGGCAGGGAGGTTACACTGAAGCTTTCTTT; CDR3: CASSWQGGYTEAFF
length: 14; V: TRBV6-1; D: -; J: TRBJ2-7; size: -; DNA: TGTGCCAGCAAAATCGGGATTGAAACGCCGGAGCAGTACTTC; CDR3: CASKIGIETPEQYF
length: 15; V: TRBV2; D: -; J: TRBJ1-5; size: many; DNA: TGTGCCAGCCGGGGGGACTCCAGCGTCAATCAGCCCCAGCATTTT; CDR3: CASRGDSSVNQPQHF
length: 15; V: TRBV19; D: -; J: TRBJ2-3; size: -; DNA: TGTGCCAGTAGTGGGCCCGGACACTCCACAGATACGCAGTATTTT; CDR3: CASSGPGHSTDTQYF
length: 17; V: TRBV7-6; D: TRBD2; J: TRBJ2-1; size: many; DNA: TGTGCCAGCAGCACCAACAGGGGGTCGGGACTAGCGGGGGAGCAGTTCTTC; CDR3: CASSTNRGSGLAGEQFF
length: 14; V: TRBV10-3; D: -; J: TRBJ2-5; size: -; DNA: TGTGCCATCAGTGCCCCGGGAAACGGGGAGACCCAGTACTTC; CDR3: CAISAPGNGETQYF
length: 15; V: TRBV5-1; D: TRBD1; J: TRBJ2-3; size: many; DNA: TGCGCCAGCAGCTTTGGGACAGGGGTTACAGATACGCAGTATTTT; CDR3: CASSFGTGVTDTQYF
length: 16; V: TRBV7-8; D: -; J: TRBJ2-5; size: many; DNA: TGTGCCAGCAGCTTAGCGGTCGGGACAGCATGGAGGGCCCAGTACTTC; CDR3: CASSLAVGTAWRAQYF
length: 15; V: TRBV5-1; D: TRBD1; J: TRBJ2-7; size: many; DNA: TGCGCCAGCAGCTTCGCCGGGACAGGGAGCGACGAGCAGTACTTC; CDR3: CASSFAGTGSDEQYF
length: 13; V: TRBV6-5; D: -; J: TRBJ1-1; size: many; DNA: TGTGCCAGCAGTTACGTTGCTGGCACTGAAGCTTTCTTT; CDR3: CASSYVAGTEAFF
length: 11; V: TRBV29-1; D: -; J: TRBJ2-2; size: many; DNA: TGCAGCGTTCTGGGGCCCGGGGAGCTGTTTTTT; CDR3: CSVLGPGELFF
length: 16; V: TRBV7-2; D: TRBD2; J: TRBJ2-3; size: many; DNA: TGTGCCAGCAGCTTAGCCGGGACTACATCCGAATACAAGCAGTATTTT; CDR3: CASSLAGTTSEYKQYF
length: 15; V: TRBV6-5; D: -; J: TRBJ1-1; size: many; DNA: TGTGCCAGCAGTTACTCGTACCTGGAGAACGCTGAAGCTTTCTTT; CDR3: CASSYSYLENAEAFF
length: 14; V: TRBV2; D: -; J: TRBJ2-7; size: many; DNA: TGTGCCAGCAGTACTGGCAGGGGTCCCTACGAGCAGTACTTC; CDR3: CASSTGRGPYEQYF
length: 14; V: TRBV10-3; D: -; J: TRBJ2-7; size: few; DNA: TGTGCCATCAGTGGACAGGATTCCCGGTACGAGCAGTACTTC; CDR3: CAISGQDSRYEQYF
length: 16; V: TRBV5-6; D: -; J: TRBJ1-2; size: few; DNA: TGTGCCAGCAGCTTCGGAGGAGCGCCGGCCCAATATGGCTACACCTTC; CDR3: CASSFGGAPAQYGYTF
length: 15; V: TRBV11-2; D: TRBD2; J: TRBJ2-1; size: many; DNA: TGTGCCAGCAGCTTAGAGGGACTAGCGGGTTCTGAGCAGTTCTTC; CDR3: CASSLEGLAGSEQFF
length: 13; V: TRBV20-1; D: -; J: TRBJ1-1; size: few; DNA: TGCAGTGCTAGGACCGGGGGTCTAGCTGAAGCTTTCTTT; CDR3: CSARTGGLAEAFF
length: 15; V: TRBV11-3; D: -; J: TRBJ2-1; size: many; DNA: TGTGCCAGCAGCTTAGGCAGGGGGGCCGCCTTGGAGCAGTTCTTC; CDR3: CASSLGRGAALEQFF
length: 16; V: TRBV20-1; D: -; J: TRBJ2-6; size: -; DNA: TGCAGTGGTGGGGGGCGGGGGATCTCTGGGGCCAACGTCCTGACTTTC; CDR3: CSGGGRGISGANVLTF
length: 13; V: TRBV10-3; D: -; J: TRBJ1-1; size: many; DNA: TGTGCCAGCCGACTTAGCCCGAACACTGAAGCTTTCTTT; CDR3: CASRLSPNTEAFF
length: 15; V: TRBV7-8; D: TRBD1; J: TRBJ1-3; size: many; DNA: TGTGCCAGCAGGTCATACAGGGGGCGCGGAAACACCATATATTTT; CDR3: CASRSYRGRGNTIYF
length: 15; V: TRBV3-1; D: TRBD2; J: TRBJ2-1; size: many; DNA: TGTGCCAGCAGCCAAGCACTAGCGGTCCACAATGAGCAGTTCTTC; CDR3: CASSQALAVHNEQFF
length: 16; V: TRBV27; D: -; J: TRBJ1-5; size: many; DNA: TGTGCCAGCAGTCAATACGCCGGGTATAGCAATCAGCCCCAGCATTTT; CDR3: CASSQYAGYSNQPQHF
length: 15; V: TRBV5-6; D: TRBD1; J: TRBJ1-1; size: few; DNA: TGTGCCAGCAGACCCACCGGGACAGGGGGAACTGAAGCTTTCTTT; CDR3: CASRPTGTGGTEAFF
length: 14; V: TRBV12-3/TRBV12-4; D: -; J: TRBJ2-1; size: -; DNA: TGTGCCAGCTCCCACGGGACACTCTACAATGAGCAGTTCTTC; CDR3: CASSHGTLYNEQFF
length: 15; V: TRBV13; D: TRBD1; J: TRBJ1-1; size: -; DNA: TGTGCCAGCAGCCCCGACAGGGGACGGAACACTGAAGCTTTCTTT; CDR3: CASSPDRGRNTEAFF
length: 14; V: TRBV6-1; D: TRBD2; J: TRBJ2-3; size: -; DNA: TGTGCCAGCAGTGTGACTAGCGGGGAAGATACGCAGTATTTT; CDR3: CASSVTSGEDTQYF